This T cell receptor (beta chain) stems from a study of cytomegalovirus exposure and HLA in healthy donors. The study, taken as a whole, reports: A missense variant in DCLRE1C was later tied to TCR beta V- and J-gene trimming. TCR beta sequences reportedly predicted most subjects' HLA-A and HLA-B alleles accurately.

Both 60 Vbeta primers and 13 Jbeta primers went into the PCR. Authors' methods: Later, an analysis found about 80 million unique TCR beta chains, and around 10 million of these were shared. Sequencing used immunoSEQ multiplex PCR; TCRdb keeps in-frame clones, though not all of them. That table is the source of V, J and clone size, and D and trimming were worked out from the DNA. The sample has 150,000 to 200,000 clones. Remarks on this clone: Its target is not known.

The CDR3 sequence is 16 residues long. Per germline, CDR1 SGHNT and CDR2 YENEEA. V lost 1 base and J lost 1, with 14 bases in between. The sample comprised PBMCs. The TCR comes from a woman under 30 in good health and CMV-seropositive. The chain carries TRBV11-3 and TRBJ2-7; D is perhaps TRBD2 (6 bases). The CDR3 region is CASSLGRGYSSYEQYF. The CDR3 region has the DNA TGTGCCAGCAGCTTAGGCCGGGGGTACAGTTCCTACGAGCAGTACTTC.